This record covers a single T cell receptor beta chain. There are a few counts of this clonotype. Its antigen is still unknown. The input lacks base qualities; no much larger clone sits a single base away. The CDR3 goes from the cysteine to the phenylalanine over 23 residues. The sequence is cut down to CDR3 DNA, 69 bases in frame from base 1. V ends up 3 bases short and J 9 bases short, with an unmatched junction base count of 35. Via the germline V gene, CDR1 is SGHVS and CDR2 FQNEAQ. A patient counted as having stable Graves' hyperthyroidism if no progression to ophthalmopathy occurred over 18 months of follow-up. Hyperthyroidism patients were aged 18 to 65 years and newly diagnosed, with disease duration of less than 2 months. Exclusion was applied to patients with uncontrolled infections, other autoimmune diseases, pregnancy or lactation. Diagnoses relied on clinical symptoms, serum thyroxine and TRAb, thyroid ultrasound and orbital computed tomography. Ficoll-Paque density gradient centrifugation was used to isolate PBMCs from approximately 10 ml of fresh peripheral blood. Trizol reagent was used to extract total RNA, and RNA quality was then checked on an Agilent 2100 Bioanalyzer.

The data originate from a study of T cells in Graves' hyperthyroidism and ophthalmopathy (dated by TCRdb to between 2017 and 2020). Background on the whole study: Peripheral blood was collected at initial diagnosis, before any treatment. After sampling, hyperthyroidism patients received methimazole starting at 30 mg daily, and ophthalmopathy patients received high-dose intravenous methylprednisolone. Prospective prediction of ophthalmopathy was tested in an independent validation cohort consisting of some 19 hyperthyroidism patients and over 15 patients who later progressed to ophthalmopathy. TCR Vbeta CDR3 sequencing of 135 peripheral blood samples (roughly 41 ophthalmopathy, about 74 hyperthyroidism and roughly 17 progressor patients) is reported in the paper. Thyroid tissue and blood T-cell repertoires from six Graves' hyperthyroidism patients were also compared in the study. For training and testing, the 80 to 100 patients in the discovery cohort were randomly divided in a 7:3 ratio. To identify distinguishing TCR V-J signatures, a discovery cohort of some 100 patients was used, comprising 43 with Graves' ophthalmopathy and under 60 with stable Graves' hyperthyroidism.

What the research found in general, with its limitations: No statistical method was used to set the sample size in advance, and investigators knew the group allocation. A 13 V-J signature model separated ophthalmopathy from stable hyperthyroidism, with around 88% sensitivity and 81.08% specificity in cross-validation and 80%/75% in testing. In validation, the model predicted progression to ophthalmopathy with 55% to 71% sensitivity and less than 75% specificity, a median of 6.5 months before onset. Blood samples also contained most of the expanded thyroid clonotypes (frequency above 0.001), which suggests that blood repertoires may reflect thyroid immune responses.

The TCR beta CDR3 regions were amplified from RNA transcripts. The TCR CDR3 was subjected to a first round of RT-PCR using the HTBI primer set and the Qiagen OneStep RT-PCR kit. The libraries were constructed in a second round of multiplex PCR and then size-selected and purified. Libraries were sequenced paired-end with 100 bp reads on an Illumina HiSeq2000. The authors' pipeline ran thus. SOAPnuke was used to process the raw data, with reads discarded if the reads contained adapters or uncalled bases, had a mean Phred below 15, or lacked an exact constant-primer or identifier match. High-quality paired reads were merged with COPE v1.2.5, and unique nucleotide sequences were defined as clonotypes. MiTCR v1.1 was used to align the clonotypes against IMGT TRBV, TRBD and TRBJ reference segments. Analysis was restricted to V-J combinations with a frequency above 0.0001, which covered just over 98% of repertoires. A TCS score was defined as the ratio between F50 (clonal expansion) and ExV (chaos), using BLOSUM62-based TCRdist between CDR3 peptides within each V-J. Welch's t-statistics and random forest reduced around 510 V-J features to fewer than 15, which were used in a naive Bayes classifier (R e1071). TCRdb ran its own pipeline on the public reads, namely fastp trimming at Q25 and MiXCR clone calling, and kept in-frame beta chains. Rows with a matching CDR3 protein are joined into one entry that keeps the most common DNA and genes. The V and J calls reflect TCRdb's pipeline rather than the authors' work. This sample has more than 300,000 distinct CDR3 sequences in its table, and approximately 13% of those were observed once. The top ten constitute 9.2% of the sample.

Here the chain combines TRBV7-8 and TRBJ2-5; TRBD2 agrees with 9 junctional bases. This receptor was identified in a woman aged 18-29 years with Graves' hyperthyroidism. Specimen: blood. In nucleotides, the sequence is TGTGCCAGCAGCTTCCATCTTCAGCCGGGCGTAGCGGGAGAAGGGGACCGAGGAGACTCCCAGTACTTC. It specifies CASSFHLQPGVAGEGDRGDSQYF.